This T cell receptor (beta chain) was observed in a study of control samples from healthy donors and cancer patients. Only in-frame clones appear in the TCRdb table, and some are missing; sequencing was by immunoSEQ multiplex PCR. Of roughly 100,000 clones listed, 83% were seen once; the top ten hold about 13%. Germline lookup yields CDR1 SNHLY and CDR2 FYNNEI. Trimming took 6 bases from V and 11 from J, leaving 12 bases between them. The CDR3 runs to 11 residues. What was sequenced was blood. This receptor was identified in a woman aged 45-65 years in good health. V and J are TRBV2 and TRBJ2-3, with D maybe TRBD2 (5 bases). CDR3 DNA: TGTGCCAGCAGCCCGGGGTCTGGGCAGTATTTT. Its protein product is CASSPGSGQYF.